One and the same sample provided the 32 T cell receptor beta chains below, sequenced in a study of T cell repertoires in cytomegalovirus infection. TCRdb re-called the reads through MiXCR, storing one row per CDR3 protein. Found here are roughly 920,000 distinct CDR3 sequences, under 40% of them singletons; the top ten hold about an eighth. Their antigen targets remain unknown. The sequencing here drew on cultured CD8+ T cells from PBMCs, taken from culture after CMV antigen stimulation. The receptor source for this set is a human donor in good health (CMV status not recorded). Some clones in this sample may be carry-over from other donors' samples.

This clonotype was counted only a few times. The V call is TRBV12-3 or TRBV12-4, the J call TRBJ1-6; TRBD1 matches 7 bases. This CDR3 spans 15 amino acids. Trimming took 5 bases from V and 4 from J; bases not matched to a gene: 5. CDR3 loop: CASSEDRPYNSPLHF. The CDR3 nucleotides read TGTGCCAGCAGTGAGGACAGGCCATATAATTCACCCCTCCACTTT.

Concerning this clonotype itself: The junction departs from the called germline gene at one end, perhaps through a read error. The rearrangement uses TRBV5-1 and TRBJ2-5; 7 bases fit TRBD1. This CDR3 has 16 residues. Looked up from germline, CDR1 is SGHRS and CDR2 is YFSETQ. CDR3 in amino acids: CANSVLGTDRQGTQYF. DNA of the CDR3: TGCGCCAACAGCGTATTAGGGACAGACCGTCAAGGGACCCAGTACTTC.

The V and J genes are TRBV4-3 and TRBJ1-6; 7 bases agree with TRBD1. V gave up 4 bases and J gave up 7 bases; unmatched junction bases: 4. Germline CDR1 LGHNA, CDR2 YSLEER. CDR3 length: 14 residues. The CDR3 spells CASSPEGANSPLHF. The CDR3 DNA reads as TGCGCCAGCAGCCCAGAGGGGGCAAATTCACCCCTCCACTTT.

This clonotype was counted a few times. The chain links TRBV7-6 to TRBJ2-1; the match to TRBD2 covers 12 bases. Germline loops: CDR1 SGHVS, CDR2 FNYEAQ. The CDR3 covers 13 residues. J lost 10 bases, V lost 5 bases, and 3 bases had no gene match. The CDR3 sequence is CASSAGTSGEQFF. The DNA for the CDR3 is TGTGCCAGCAGCGCAGGGACTAGCGGGGAGCAGTTCTTC.

This clonotype was detected many times. This chain uses TRBV7-2 with TRBJ2-1; 11 bases agree with TRBD2. The germline CDR1 and CDR2 sequences are SGHTA and FQGNSA. V lost 4 bases and J lost 5; bases outside the gene matches: 7. This CDR3 has 16 amino acids. The CDR3 sequence: CASSSPSGGPDNEQFF. CDR3 DNA: TGTGCCAGCAGCTCCCCTAGCGGGGGGCCGGACAATGAGCAGTTCTTC.

This clonotype was observed at least ten times. The V and J genes are TRBV6-1 and TRBJ1-1; D gene ambiguous. V lost 3 bases and J 3 bases, leaving 20 bases between the germline ends. This CDR3 contains 17 residues. CDR1 is MNHNS, CDR2 SASEGT, per germline. The chain's CDR3 is CASSDPSLTFWDTEAFF. The CDR3 region has the DNA TGTGCCAGCAGTGACCCATCCTTAACTTTCTGGGACACTGAAGCTTTCTTT.

This clonotype was picked up a small number of times. The rearrangement links TRBV7-9 to TRBJ2-1; 7 positions agree with TRBD2. This CDR3 region has 16 residues. Germline lookup yields CDR1 SEHNR and CDR2 FQNEAQ (reference sequence). V lost 5 bases, J lost 2 bases, and 9 bases stayed unmatched. The CDR3 region has the DNA TGTGCCAGCAGCCCCAGCGGGGATTCTCCCTACAATGAGCAGTTCTTC. Amino acids: CASSPSGDSPYNEQFF.

The chain is built from TRBV2 and TRBJ2-3, with 10 bases matching TRBD1. With 8 bases clipped from V and 4 bases from J, the junction kept 9 bases outside the gene matches. This CDR3 is 15 amino acids long. Germline V lookup: CDR1 SNHLY, CDR2 FYNNEI. The CDR3 DNA reads as TGTGCCAGCGCCGACAGGGGGCTCGGCGCAGATACGCAGTATTTT. Residues: CASADRGLGADTQYF.

The rearrangement links TRBV4-1 to TRBJ1-1; 7 positions agree with TRBD1. This CDR3 spans 16 amino acids. The ends lost 2 bases at V and 1 base at J; junction bases unmatched: 7. The germline V gene encodes CDR1 MGHRA and CDR2 YSYEKL. In DNA form, the CDR3 reads TGCGCCAGCAGCCAAAGACAGGGACGGGCGAACACTGAAGCTTTCTTT. Amino acid sequence: CASSQRQGRANTEAFF.

This clonotype was counted a few times. The chain links TRBV20-1 to TRBJ2-5, with a possible D match to TRBD2 (6 bases). CDR1 and CDR2 (germline): DFQATT, SNEGSKA (reference sequence). The CDR3 is made up of 16 amino acids. Between the trimmed V and J ends, which lost 7 bases and 1 base, there was a span of 22 bases. DNA for the CDR3: TGCAGTGTTCAGCCCCGGGGGAGACAGCTCCAAGAGACCCAGTACTTC. It translates to CSVQPRGRQLQETQYF.

The V and J genes are TRBV27 and TRBJ2-7; D is uncertain. In germline, CDR1 is MNHEY, CDR2 SMNVEV (reference sequence). The V gene lost 8 bases and the J gene lost 2 bases, with 10 bases spanning the gap. CDR3 length equals 12 residues. The CDR3 protein is CASGPGAYEQYF. For the CDR3, the DNA is TGTGCCAGCGGGCCTGGGGCCTACGAGCAGTACTTC.

As DNA, the CDR3 is TGTGCCAGCAGCTCCCGGCTCGGGGGCGGGGAGACCCAGTACTTC. Amino acid sequence: CASSSRLGGGETQYF. The chain recombines TRBV9 with TRBJ2-5; D may be TRBD1 or TRBD2 (6 bases each). Germline V CDR1 and CDR2: SGDLS, YYNGEE. Trimming removed 4 bases at V and 5 bases at J, with 18 bases between. The CDR3 consists of 15 residues.

This clonotype has more than one count but fewer than ten. The rearrangement uses TRBV11-3 and TRBJ2-1; D might be TRBD1 (7 bases). The V end lost 6 bases, the J end lost 5 bases, and 14 bases lay between the germline ends. The CDR3 is 14 residues long. The V gene's germline CDR1 is SGHNT and CDR2 YENEEA. The CDR3 sequence is CASRRTGEDNEQFF. As DNA, the CDR3 is TGTGCCAGCAGACGTACAGGGGAGGACAATGAGCAGTTCTTC.

The J gene is TRBJ1-2, the V gene TRBV12-3 or TRBV12-4, with D possibly being TRBD1 (5 bases). The CDR3 covers 12 residues. The V end was cut by 4 bases, the J end by 7 bases, with 10 bases between. CDR3 bases: TGTGCCAGCAGTTCAGGGTTCAGTGGCTACACCTTC. This sequence encodes CASSSGFSGYTF.

This clonotype has a single count. V gene TRBV27 combines with J gene TRBJ1-2; TRBD1 agrees at 8 bases. Trimming took 5 bases from V and 0 from J; bases not matched to a gene: 11. CDR3 length: 17 amino acids. The germline V gene encodes CDR1 MNHEY and CDR2 SMNVEV (reference sequence). CDR3 DNA sequence: TGTGCCAGCAGTACACGGACAGGGACCTTCCCTAACTATGGCTACACCTTC. Amino acids: CASSTRTGTFPNYGYTF.

The chain is built from TRBV25-1 and TRBJ2-2; no clear D gene. Germline CDR1 is MGHDK and CDR2 is SYGVNS. The V end lost 0 bases, the J end lost 5 bases, and 4 bases lay between the germline ends. This CDR3 is 13 amino acids long. CDR3 amino acids: CASSEYSTGELFF. Written as DNA, the CDR3 is TGTGCCAGCAGTGAATACTCGACCGGGGAGCTGTTTTTT.

The rearrangement uses TRBV7-9 and TRBJ1-3; D is undetermined. Deletions cut 4 bases from V and 4 bases from J, with 17 bases between. From germline, CDR1 is SEHNR and CDR2 FQNEAQ (reference sequence). The length of the CDR3 is 16 residues. CDR3 protein: CASSYRTGQMGNTIYF. Written as DNA, the CDR3 is TGTGCCAGCAGCTACCGAACGGGCCAAATGGGAAACACCATATATTTT.

The chain couples TRBV20-1 to TRBJ1-1, with D perhaps TRBD1 (5 bases). V was pared by 3 bases and J by 7 bases, with 24 bases between. This CDR3 is 16 amino acids long. Germline loops: CDR1 DFQATT, CDR2 SNEGSKA (reference sequence). The CDR3 sequence is CSARPTTGTLVGEAFF. The CDR3 coding sequence is TGCAGTGCTAGGCCAACAACCGGGACCCTGGTCGGTGAAGCTTTCTTT.

CDR3 DNA sequence: TGTGCCAGCAGCTTAGGTCCAGGGGTGGAAGGCTACACCTTC. This encodes CASSLGPGVEGYTF. The chain links TRBV7-6 to TRBJ1-2; D perhaps matches TRBD1 (6 bases). CDR1 SGHVS and CDR2 FNYEAQ come from the germline V gene. This CDR3 has 14 residues. V lost 1 base and J lost 8, with 14 bases in between.

V and J are TRBV3-1 and TRBJ2-1; 11 bases are a match to TRBD2. This CDR3 has 16 residues. CDR1 is LGHDT and CDR2 is YNNKEL in the germline V gene (reference sequence). V was clipped by 5 bases and J by 2 bases; unmatched bases: 5. The chain's CDR3 is CASSSTSGITYNEQFF. The DNA of the CDR3 is TGTGCCAGCAGCTCGACTAGCGGGATAACCTACAATGAGCAGTTCTTC.

The table lists this clonotype with a few counts. This chain connects TRBV14 to TRBJ2-4; 7 bases agree with TRBD1. CDR3 length: 16 amino acids. Per germline, CDR1 SGHDN and CDR2 FVKESK. Trimming took 7 bases from V and 3 from J; bases not matched to a gene: 12. CDR3 sequence (DNA): TGTGCCAGCACCAGGACAGGAAAAGAAGGCAAAAACATTCAGTACTTC. This encodes CASTRTGKEGKNIQYF.

The chain carries TRBV4-1 and TRBJ1-1, with D possibly TRBD1 on 6 matching bases. Trimming took off 8 bases at V and 3 bases at J, with 13 bases between the two ends. The CDR3 length is 13 residues. Germline V gene sequence: CDR1 MGHRA, CDR2 YSYEKL. The CDR3 nucleotides read TGCGCCAGCGGGTTGTCAGGGGACACTGAAGCTTTCTTT. It translates to CASGLSGDTEAFF.

This clonotype was recorded many times. This sequence joins TRBV7-2 and TRBJ1-5; the D gene is possibly TRBD1 (6 bases). The germline V and J ends were trimmed by 5 bases and 8 bases, with 13 bases remaining between them. The CDR3 is made up of 13 amino acids. Per the germline V gene, CDR1 is SGHTA and CDR2 is FQGNSA. The CDR3: CASSEQGWEPQHF. CDR3 sequence (DNA): TGTGCCAGCAGCGAACAGGGATGGGAGCCCCAGCATTTT.

This clonotype has only a few counts. The CDR3 sequence is CASSEYFQSSSYNSPLHF. CDR3 sequence (DNA): TGTGCCAGCAGTGAATATTTCCAGTCTAGCTCCTATAATTCACCCCTCCACTTT. The chain combines TRBV25-1 with TRBJ1-6; no clear D gene. The germline gives CDR1 MGHDK, CDR2 SYGVNS. Trimming left V 0 bases short and J 0 bases short, with 12 bases between. There are 18 residues in the CDR3.

The rearrangement links TRBV20-1 to TRBJ1-5; no firm D call. Germline V CDR1 and CDR2: DFQATT, SNEGSKA (reference sequence). This CDR3 has 15 amino acids. With 0 bases removed from V and 6 bases from J, the gap between germline ends came to 15 bases. CDR3 sequence reads: CSARDGRRASQPQHF. The CDR3, as DNA: TGCAGTGCTAGAGATGGCAGGCGGGCATCTCAGCCCCAGCATTTT.

V is TRBV7-3 and J is TRBJ2-3; D gene uncertain. V gave up 3 bases and J gave up 5 bases, with 12 bases separating them. The CDR3 runs to 14 residues. CDR1 and CDR2 (germline): SGHTA, FQGTGA. CDR3: CASSFLGLEDTQYF. CDR3 DNA sequence: TGTGCCAGCAGCTTTCTGGGCCTTGAAGATACGCAGTATTTT.

The sample holds a few counts of this clonotype. This chain joins TRBV2 and TRBJ1-2; D possibly corresponds to TRBD1 (6 bases). The CDR3 extends over 16 amino acids. The V and J ends lost 4 bases and 1 base respectively, with 16 bases between them. The V gene's germline CDR1 is SNHLY and CDR2 FYNNEI. The CDR3 spells CASSADRDNFNYGYTF. The CDR3 DNA reads as TGTGCCAGCAGTGCTGACCGGGACAACTTTAACTATGGCTACACCTTC.

J is TRBJ2-5 and V is TRBV7-9, with 13 bases matching TRBD2. CDR1 and CDR2 from the germline V gene are SEHNR and FQNEAQ (reference sequence). The CDR3 is 16 amino acids. With V trimmed by 3 bases and J by 6 bases, 7 bases remained unmatched. CDR3 amino acids: CASSFTSGGAFQTQYF. CDR3 coding DNA: TGTGCCAGCAGCTTCACTAGCGGGGGGGCCTTTCAGACCCAGTACTTC.

This clonotype showed up just a few times. The V gene is TRBV12-3 or TRBV12-4, the J gene TRBJ2-5; 10 bases are a match to TRBD2. Trimming took 3 bases from V and 2 from J; bases not matched to a gene: 9. There are 17 residues in the CDR3. CDR3 sequence (DNA): TGTGCCAGCAGTTTTACCCTAGCGGGGGCCGGACAAGAGACCCAGTACTTC. Encoded protein: CASSFTLAGAGQETQYF.

The chain couples TRBV7-3 to TRBJ2-6; no firm D call. With 1 base removed from V and 1 base from J, the gap between germline ends came to 5 bases. CDR1 and CDR2 (germline): SGHTA, FQGTGA. The CDR3 loop spans 15 amino acids. CDR3 DNA: TGTGCCAGCAGCTTAATGCATTCTGGGGCCAACGTCCTGACTTTC. It encodes CASSLMHSGANVLTF.

V gene TRBV20-1 combines with J gene TRBJ2-3, with a weak D call TRBD2 (7 bases). The CDR3 extends over 15 amino acids. The V end lost 2 bases, the J end lost 2 bases, and 14 bases lay between the germline ends. CDR1 and CDR2 from the germline V gene are DFQATT and SNEGSKA (reference sequence). The CDR3 spells CSARRRGRVTDTQYF. In DNA form, the CDR3 reads TGCAGTGCTAGACGGCGGGGGCGGGTCACAGATACGCAGTATTTT.

This clonotype appeared a few times. V usage is TRBV15 and J usage is TRBJ2-1, with TRBD1 matching over 7 bases. The V gene's germline CDR1 is LNHNV and CDR2 YYDKDF (reference sequence). V shed 11 bases and J 4 bases; nucleotides not matched to a gene: 8. There are 13 residues in the CDR3. The CDR3 DNA follows: TGTGCCGCCCGGGACAGTGTTTACAATGAGCAGTTCTTC. Protein: CAARDSVYNEQFF.